The T cell receptor (beta chain) described here comes from a study of T cell responses to AZD1222 COVID-19 vaccine (dated by TCRdb to about 2021). Study-level background: AZD1222 recipients given second doses at about 4 weeks or at about 12 weeks were pooled, since spike-specific TCR depth and breadth were not found to differ between the two schedules. TCR sequencing was performed for 230 to 250 trial participants, of whom around 200 were given two doses of AZD1222 and some 26 were given two doses of MenACWY control vaccine. Trial participants were enrolled by age into 18-55, 56-69 and 70-plus year subgroups, with around 150, 28 and 57 TCR-sequenced participants respectively.

Turning to this clone: Its specific antigen is unknown. No much larger clonotype is one base removed from it; base qualities were not supplied.

The CDR3 regions of human TCRbeta chains were subjected to immunosequencing. In the source study's methods: TCRs in the repertoires were compared against a reference library of SARS-CoV-2-specific TCRs that had been generated with the MIRA antigen-specificity platform. Breadth was defined as the fraction of unique TCRs that were SARS-CoV-2-associated. Depth was defined as the fraction of total T cells that were SARS-CoV-2-associated. Each spike-specific TCR was assigned to its reactive spike region and to a CD4 or CD8 class using the MIRA data. Log10-transformed breadth and depth values were compared by one-way ANOVA with Sidak's multiple comparisons tests. TCRdb holds this immuneACCESS table with in-frame rearrangements only. Some clones are missing; in checked studies, unresolved V genes explain under half, and the rest has no known cause. V, J and clone size are those of that table, while D and trimming were read from the DNA. The sample profile shows 200,000 or so clones; almost 95% of them were found once. Over 7.5% of the sample is held by the ten biggest clonotypes.

What the work shows at the level of the full study, not this receptor alone: The vaccine-associated CD4 TCRs covered the entire spike protein, and the dominant responses fell in regions 160-218 and 743-854. Conclusions about previously exposed vaccinees are limited, since just five or six AZD1222 recipients were seropositive for SARS-CoV-2 at baseline. In the small 56-69-year group, the increase in depth fell short of significance, most likely because of low power. Spike-specific TCR breadth and depth rose significantly after two AZD1222 doses compared with day 0 and with MenACWY recipients. Participants were mostly white British, with more females than males. The authors suggested clonal diversity may have been underestimated. Because no day 14 peak-response samples were available, repertoires were characterized only after the peak T cell response. Nearly half of unique spike-specific TCRs reportedly recognized epitopes outside regions mutated in the B.1.351 and B.1.1.7 variants.

The meaning of the sample's time point label: baseline before first vaccination. Vaccinee samples came from UK trials COV001 and COV002, including a single-blind randomized controlled phase 2/3 trial of AZD1222 (ChAdOx1 nCoV-19) in healthy adults. Trial participant PBMC samples were collected at day 0 and day 28 after the second dose for TCRbeta chain sequencing. Cut back by 4 bases and 5 bases, the V and J ends lie 12 bases apart. For CDR1 and CDR2, the germline V gene (reference sequence) lists SGHNT and YYREEE. The CDR3 goes from the cysteine to the phenylalanine over 13 residues. The CDR3 DNA has 39 bases and is translated from base 1.

This receptor chain uses TRBV5-4 and TRBJ2-5; the D gene is unclear. The source material was peripheral blood, sampled on day 0 of AZD1222 vaccination. The clonotype originates from an adult in good health. The DNA sequence reads TGTGCCAGCAGCCTCCCAGGACGGGAGACCCAGTACTTC. The encoded protein is CASSLPGRETQYF.